Listed below are T cell receptor beta chains from one sample, sequenced in a study of blood T cell repertoires in COVID-19. Produced via immunoSEQ multiplex PCR; TCRdb's table is partial and in-frame only. The profile shows roughly 230,000 clones, around 90% of them singletons. The sample comprised peripheral blood. These receptors all stem from a man younger than 40 with COVID-19, enrolled during active disease. Each CDR3 is given without its conserved first and last residue. Fields, in order: V gene, CDR3 length, D gene, J gene, CDR3 protein. D genes are given only for firm matches.

V: TRBV3-1/TRBV3-2; length: 19; D: TRBD2; J: TRBJ2-1; CDR3: ASSRWVPGLAGGNSYNEQF
V: TRBV2; length: 13; D: TRBD1; J: TRBJ1-3; CDR3: ASSVGQGARNTIY
V: TRBV11-3; length: 12; D: NA; J: TRBJ1-1; CDR3: ASSLVAGSTEAF
V: TRBV6-6; length: 13; D: NA; J: TRBJ2-6; CDR3: ASSSPRVGANVLT
V: TRBV29-1; length: 11; D: NA; J: TRBJ1-2; CDR3: SVDSAGVGGYT
V: TRBV9; length: 14; D: NA; J: TRBJ1-3; CDR3: ASSVGAPGSGNTIY
V: TRBV27; length: 13; D: TRBD1; J: TRBJ2-7; CDR3: ASSLRQGLVHEQY
V: TRBV4-1; length: 12; D: NA; J: TRBJ2-2; CDR3: ASSQGLATGELF
V: TRBV6-2/TRBV6-3; length: 13; D: NA; J: TRBJ1-2; CDR3: ASSYSRSTSYGYT
V: TRBV4-1; length: 11; D: NA; J: TRBJ1-6; CDR3: ASSQERNSPLH
V: TRBV11-3; length: 11; D: NA; J: TRBJ2-2; CDR3: ASSFTSPGELF
V: TRBV7-6; length: 13; D: TRBD1; J: TRBJ1-2; CDR3: ASSSPGQGFGGYT
V: TRBV7-9; length: 14; D: TRBD1; J: TRBJ2-2; CDR3: ASSLGTGSGTGELF
V: TRBV15; length: 12; D: NA; J: TRBJ2-2; CDR3: ATSREIGIGELF
V: TRBV9; length: 13; D: TRBD2; J: TRBJ2-1; CDR3: ASSLSGGPYNEQF
V: TRBV2; length: 13; D: TRBD1; J: TRBJ1-5; CDR3: ASSESDRGLQPQH
V: TRBV7-9; length: 11; D: NA; J: TRBJ1-1; CDR3: ASSLYERESAF
V: TRBV12-2; length: 18; D: NA; J: TRBJ1-6; CDR3: ASRLYRAGAFIAYNSPLH
V: TRBV3-1/TRBV3-2; length: 12; D: NA; J: TRBJ1-2; CDR3: ASSQDTQNYGYT
V: TRBV18; length: 13; D: TRBD1; J: TRBJ2-5; CDR3: ASSFMTGGEETQY
V: TRBV15; length: 16; D: TRBD2; J: TRBJ2-6; CDR3: ATSRPLRGISGANVLT
V: TRBV3-1/TRBV3-2; length: 12; D: NA; J: TRBJ2-3; CDR3: ASSQETPRDTQY
V: TRBV11-3; length: 13; D: NA; J: TRBJ2-1; CDR3: ASSSELGTYNEQF
V: TRBV2; length: 13; D: TRBD1; J: TRBJ1-6; CDR3: ASSEDRGLSSPLH
V: TRBV10-1; length: 12; D: NA; J: TRBJ1-3; CDR3: ASNLTTKGNTIY
V: TRBV3-1/TRBV3-2; length: 13; D: TRBD1; J: TRBJ1-2; CDR3: ASSQGTGTIYGYT
V: TRBV10-3; length: 14; D: NA; J: TRBJ1-6; CDR3: AISQTQGSTNSPLH
V: TRBV25-1; length: 12; D: TRBD2; J: TRBJ2-3; CDR3: ASSEGTSGTTQY
V: TRBV10-3; length: 14; D: TRBD1; J: TRBJ2-7; CDR3: AISGAAGTGFYEQY